Below are 29 T cell receptor beta chains sequenced from a single sample in a study of blood T cells in healthy people across ages. Primers used in a second PCR of about 7 to 11 cycles were a sample-barcoded 5' primer and a J-beta primer mix. From the 5' RACE reads, TCRdb called clonotypes with MiXCR, one entry per CDR3 protein. Among roughly 1.5 million distinct CDR3 sequences listed, approximately 39% were seen once. What was sequenced was blood. The receptors come from a woman under 30 in good health.

In this sample, this clonotype turned up a few times. V and J are TRBV4-2 and TRBJ2-3, with 7 bases fitting TRBD2. Trimming at V came to 1 base and at J to 5 bases, leaving 9 bases not matched to a gene. The CDR3 extends over 16 amino acids. Germline V gene sequence: CDR1 LGHNA, CDR2 YNFKEQ. The DNA of the CDR3 is TGTGCCAGCAGCCAAGGAGTAGGGAGGGCCGTAGATACGCAGTATTTT. This gives the protein CASSQGVGRAVDTQYF.

This clonotype was seen once. The J gene is TRBJ2-7, the V gene TRBV2; D is unclear. Per germline, CDR1 SNHLY and CDR2 FYNNEI. CDR3 length equals 13 residues. V shed 2 bases and J shed 2 bases, with 7 bases lying between them. The CDR3 DNA reads TGTGCCAGCAGTGAATTCGCGACCTACGAGCAGTACTTC. It is translated as CASSEFATYEQYF. The full variable domain, completed using reference TRBV2 and TRBJ2-7, is EPEVTQTPSHQVTQMGQEVILRCVPISNHLYFYWYRQILGQKVEFLVSFYNNEISEKSEIFDDQFSVERPDGSNFTLKIRSTKLEDSAMYFCASSEFATYEQYFGPGTRLTVT.

CDR3 bases: TGTGCCATCCTAGCGGGACCAGACTACGAGCAGTACTTC. It translates to CAILAGPDYEQYF. The gene calls are TRBV10-3 and TRBJ2-7, with 9 bases lining up with TRBD2. Looked up from germline, CDR1 is ENHRY and CDR2 is SYGVKD. J gave up 3 bases and V 8 bases, and 5 bases lay outside the gene matches. The CDR3 has 13 residues.

J is TRBJ1-1 and V is TRBV20-1; D not resolved. Germline CDR1 reads DFQATT; CDR2 reads SNEGSKA (reference sequence). The CDR3 consists of 13 residues. The ends were cut back, 1 base at V and 2 bases at J, with 8 bases in the middle. CDR3 DNA: TGCAGTGCTAGAGTTGGCATAAACACTGAAGCTTTCTTT. Amino acids: CSARVGINTEAFF.

This clonotype was seen a handful of times. The chain is built from TRBV10-3 and TRBJ2-7; possibly TRBD1 for D (10 bases). Trimming left V 6 bases short and J 0 bases short, with 24 bases between. The CDR3 runs 18 residues. The V gene's germline CDR1 is ENHRY and CDR2 SYGVKD. CDR3 amino acids: CAIRSGQGKAGGSYEQYF. The CDR3 DNA sequence: TGTGCCATCAGATCGGGACAGGGGAAAGCGGGAGGCTCCTACGAGCAGTACTTC.

The CDR3 bases are TGCAGTGCTGCCCCTGGCGGAGATACGCAGTATTTT. It yields the protein CSAAPGGDTQYF. This chain uses TRBV20-1 with TRBJ2-3, with D hard to call. V was clipped by 5 bases and J by 5 bases, with 11 bases between them. The length of the CDR3 is 12 residues. Per germline, CDR1 DFQATT and CDR2 SNEGSKA (reference sequence).

The chain employs TRBV7-2 and TRBJ2-4; D may match TRBD1 or TRBD2 (5 bases each). CDR3 size: 13 residues. Germline loops: CDR1 SGHTA, CDR2 FQGNSA. Trimming removed 4 bases from V and 9 bases from J, with 13 bases in between. CDR3 nucleotide sequence: TGTGCCAGCAGCTCGACTCCAGGGAGCATTCAGTACTTC. Protein: CASSSTPGSIQYF.

This clonotype was counted a single time. One end of the junction fails to match germline, which may point to a read error. The chain combines TRBV2 with TRBJ2-1; TRBD1 matches at 8 bases. The germline CDR1 and CDR2 sequences are SNHLY and FYNNEI. The CDR3 consists of 16 residues. The CDR3 protein is CASKDWTGTPDKEQFF. In nucleotides, the CDR3 is TGTGCCAGCAAAGACTGGACAGGGACCCCGGACAAGGAGCAGTTCTTC.

This chain uses TRBV20-1 with TRBJ2-3; 10 bases are shared with TRBD2. The CDR3 totals 18 residues. The trim removed 5 bases at V and 0 bases at J, leaving 14 bases unmatched. Germline V gene lookup returns CDR1 DFQATT and CDR2 SNEGSKA (reference sequence). The CDR3 is CSAGGRTSGFSSTDTQYF. The CDR3 coding sequence is TGCAGTGCTGGGGGCAGGACTAGCGGTTTTTCTAGCACAGATACGCAGTATTTT.

CDR3 DNA: TGCAGTGCTATCAGTTTGGGGGGGAACACTGAAGCTTTCTTT. It specifies CSAISLGGNTEAFF. The V call is TRBV20-1, the J call TRBJ1-1; the D gene is possibly TRBD1 (5 bases). This CDR3 is 14 amino acids long. Trimming shortened V by 4 bases and J by 1 base, and 13 bases separated the two germline ends. CDR1 and CDR2 from the germline V gene are DFQATT and SNEGSKA (reference sequence).

The chain is built from TRBV28 and TRBJ1-1, with D tentatively TRBD1 (6 bases). CDR3 length: 15 residues. The germline CDR1 and CDR2 sequences are MDHEN and SYDVKM. V gave up 2 bases and J gave up 1 base, with 11 bases separating them. The CDR3 DNA sequence: TGTGCCAGCAGTTTAATAGGACAGACGAACACTGAAGCTTTCTTT. This translates into CASSLIGQTNTEAFF. The full variable domain, completed using reference TRBV28 and TRBJ1-1, is DVKVTQSSRYLVKRTGEKVFLECVQDMDHENMFWYRQDPGLGLRLIYFSYDVKMKEKGDIPEGYSVSREKKERFSLILESASTNQTSMYLCASSLIGQTNTEAFFGQGTRLTVV.

This clonotype was found a few times. The chain combines TRBV9 with TRBJ2-7; D unclear. CDR3 length: 12 residues. The V and J ends lost 3 bases and 4 bases respectively, with 8 bases between them. CDR1 and CDR2 from the germline V gene are SGDLS and YYNGEE. CDR3 in DNA: TGTGCCAGCAGCGCCACCCGGTACGAGCAGTACTTC. Residues: CASSATRYEQYF.

The CDR3 DNA is TGTGCCACAAACAGGGGTACCGGGGAGCTGTTTTTT. It translates to CATNRGTGELFF. This sequence joins TRBV15 and TRBJ2-2, with 7 bases aligning to TRBD1. V dropped 9 bases and J dropped 5; count of bases not matched to a gene: 3. This CDR3 region has 12 residues. CDR1 LNHNV and CDR2 YYDKDF come from the germline V gene (reference sequence). The whole variable domain, remainder taken from reference TRBV15 and TRBJ2-2, is DAMVIQNPRYQVTQFGKPVTLSCSQTLNHNVMYWYQQKSSQAPKLLFHYYDKDFNNEADTPDNFQSRRPNTSFCFLDIRSPGLGDTAMYLCATNRGTGELFFGEGSRLTVL.

CDR3: CASRSNTF. For the CDR3, the DNA is TGTGCCAGCAGATCGAACACCTTC. The chain is built from TRBV6-2 or TRBV6-3 and TRBJ1-2; D ambiguous. V lost 6 bases and J 12 bases, leaving 5 bases between the germline ends. CDR1 and CDR2 from the germline V gene are MNHEY and SVGEGT. This CDR3 contains 8 residues.

On this clonotype: One end of the junction is discordant with germline, which a read error may explain. This chain joins TRBV29-1 and TRBJ2-7, with 7 bases that match TRBD2. The CDR3 has 13 amino acids. Germline CDR1 reads SQVTM; CDR2 reads ANQGSEA. Here the CDR3 reads CSVEASGSCEQYF. In nucleotides, the CDR3 is TGCAGCGTTGAAGCTAGCGGATCCTGCGAGCAGTACTTC.

With respect to this clonotype: A single base separates this from a much larger clone, so it may be a read error. The chain couples TRBV29-1 to TRBJ2-1; D perhaps matches TRBD1 (6 bases). TRBJ2-7 matches the DNA end more closely, so the J call is doubtful. The CDR3 consists of 14 residues. Germline V gene sequence: CDR1 SQVTM, CDR2 ANQGSEA. CDR3 loop: CSVERDRSYNEQYF. In DNA form, the CDR3 reads TGCAGCGTTGAACGTGACAGGTCCTACAATGAGCAGTACTTC.

The chain is built from TRBV27 and TRBJ2-5; TRBD2 aligns across 10 bases. Per germline, CDR1 MNHEY and CDR2 SMNVEV (reference sequence). J lost 11 bases, V lost 5 bases, and 11 bases had no gene match. The CDR3 totals 14 residues. CDR3 protein: CASSVGSGGAEQYF. The DNA of the CDR3 is TGTGCCAGCAGTGTTGGAAGCGGGGGGGCTGAGCAGTACTTC.

The chain is built from TRBV28 and TRBJ1-6; 9 nucleotides line up with TRBD1. Germline CDR1 and CDR2: MDHEN and SYDVKM. CDR3 length equals 15 residues. The J segment lost 5 bases and the V segment lost 10 bases, leaving 9 bases of the junction unmatched. The CDR3 DNA follows: TGTGCCACCAAAGGACAGGGGAGACATAATTCACCCCTCCACTTT. Translation: CATKGQGRHNSPLHF.

This clonotype was counted a few times. The chain employs TRBV27 and TRBJ1-5, with no clear D. Germline V gives CDR1 MNHEY, CDR2 SMNVEV (reference sequence). V lost 4 bases and J 3 bases, leaving 4 bases between the germline ends. This CDR3 has 12 residues. The chain's CDR3 is CASSSVNQPQHF. The CDR3 DNA reads as TGTGCCAGCAGTTCCGTCAATCAGCCCCAGCATTTT.

The chain links TRBV7-9 to TRBJ1-2; 7 nucleotides agree with TRBD1. This CDR3 has 14 amino acids. The germline gives CDR1 SEHNR, CDR2 FQNEAQ (reference sequence). V gave up 1 base and J gave up 8 bases; unmatched junction bases: 7. CDR3 region: CASSLGTGDLGYTF. The CDR3 DNA is TGTGCCAGCAGCTTAGGAACAGGGGATCTGGGCTACACCTTC.

The chain couples TRBV12-3 or TRBV12-4 to TRBJ2-1; 7 positions agree with TRBD2. V trimming: 6 bases; J trimming: 4 bases; junction bases outside the gene matches: 9. This CDR3 comprises 15 residues. The CDR3: CASSLGSSGYNEQFF. The CDR3 DNA follows: TGTGCCAGCAGCCTAGGGTCTAGCGGTTACAATGAGCAGTTCTTC.

The chain couples TRBV7-3 to TRBJ2-1; the match to TRBD2 covers 9 bases. The J segment lost 7 bases and the V segment lost 1 base, leaving 14 bases of the junction unmatched. The CDR3 runs 18 residues. CDR1 and CDR2 (germline): SGHTA, FQGTGA. CDR3: CASSLRGLAGIRGNEQFF. The CDR3 DNA sequence: TGTGCCAGCAGCTTAAGGGGGCTAGCGGGAATTCGAGGAAATGAGCAGTTCTTC.

V is TRBV4-1 and J is TRBJ2-7; TRBD2 agrees at 9 bases. Germline CDR1 is MGHRA and CDR2 is YSYEKL. CDR3 size: 17 residues. V lost 0 bases, J lost 4 bases, and 10 bases stayed unmatched. The CDR3 DNA follows: TGCGCCAGCAGCCAAGAGGGAGAAAGCGGGGGGTCTTACGAGCAGTACTTC. It encodes CASSQEGESGGSYEQYF.

The V and J genes are TRBV2 and TRBJ2-3; the D gene is possibly TRBD2 (6 bases). This CDR3 is built from 15 residues. Germline loops: CDR1 SNHLY, CDR2 FYNNEI. Trimming took off 4 bases at V and 2 bases at J, with 13 bases between the two ends. This CDR3 is CASSARDSATDTQYF. The DNA for the CDR3 is TGTGCCAGCAGTGCTAGGGACTCCGCCACAGATACGCAGTATTTT.

This clonotype was seen more than once but under ten times. This rearrangement joins TRBV12-3 or TRBV12-4 to TRBJ1-2; D is uncertain. The CDR3 has 13 residues. V was clipped by 5 bases and J by 0 bases, with 7 bases between them. In DNA, the CDR3 is TGTGCCAGCAGTATACTTCCTAACTATGGCTACACCTTC. Residues: CASSILPNYGYTF.

This chain links TRBV20-1 with TRBJ2-3; the D is unclear. The CDR3 contains 15 residues. Trimming removed 0 bases from V and 0 bases from J, with 10 bases in between. The germline V gene encodes CDR1 DFQATT and CDR2 SNEGSKA (reference sequence). For the CDR3, the DNA is TGCAGTGCTAGAGACCACAGCACCAGCACAGATACGCAGTATTTT. This gives the protein CSARDHSTSTDTQYF.

The gene calls are TRBV29-1 and TRBJ1-1, with D uncertain. The length of the CDR3 is 13 residues. The germline V gene encodes CDR1 SQVTM and CDR2 ANQGSEA. Trimming took 4 bases from V and 1 from J, leaving 10 bases between them. The CDR3 region has the DNA TGCAGCGTTGTTAAGGCATCGAACACTGAAGCTTTCTTT. Residues: CSVVKASNTEAFF.

This clonotype was recorded a few times. This chain joins TRBV12-3 or TRBV12-4 and TRBJ2-7; either TRBD1 or TRBD2 may fit D (5 bases each). The V and J ends lost 6 bases and 3 bases respectively, with 15 bases between them. The CDR3 runs 14 residues. Here the CDR3 DNA reads TGTGCCAGCAGACGCACCGGGGCACACTACGAGCAGTACTTC. It translates to CASRRTGAHYEQYF.

The chain recombines TRBV20-1 with TRBJ2-7, with 13 bases matching TRBD2. The trim removed 6 bases at V and 7 bases at J, leaving 9 bases unmatched. CDR1 and CDR2 from the germline V gene are DFQATT and SNEGSKA (reference sequence). The CDR3 consists of 14 residues. CDR3 nucleotide sequence: TGCAGTGCCCGCGGACTAGCGGGAGCGGGGGAGCAGTACTTC. Its translation is CSARGLAGAGEQYF.